The clone carrying this T cell receptor (beta chain) appeared many times. Its antigen is still unknown. Germline values: CDR1 KGHSH, CDR2 LQKENI. The V end was cut by 3 bases, the J end by 4 bases, with 10 bases between. The CDR3 is 14 amino acids. This sample stems from a study of T cell repertoires in cytomegalovirus infection. The overall study: From public TCR beta signatures came an indication of both CMV infection and matching HLA type. Whole-study results and caveats: The study found HLA-C-restricted CMV-specific TCR beta clonotypes dominating the ex vivo response. Cumulative public TCR beta family frequency identified carriers of CMV plus the relevant HLA.

TCRdb processed the reads anew with MiXCR; each CDR3 protein has one entry. The sample carries some 280,000 distinct CDR3 sequences, roughly an eighth recorded once. Material: PBMCs. This chain joins TRBV18 and TRBJ1-5; D remains ambiguous. This TCR was recovered from a human donor in good health (CMV status not recorded). Some clones in this sample may be carry-over from other donors' samples. CDR3 nucleotide sequence: TGTGCCAGCTCACCGGAAATCAAGAATCAGCCCCAGCATTTT. It translates to CASSPEIKNQPQHF.